This T cell receptor (beta chain) is from a study of shared clonotypes between healthy human individuals (dated by TCRdb to the early 2020s). Background on the whole study: A few men and a couple of women, aged 18 to 49 years, made up the cohort. For each donor, CD4 naive and CD4 memory were each given three plates, CD8 naive was given two plates, and CD8 memory was given one plate. To estimate repertoire size and how much clonotypes are shared between individuals, the study performed deep sequencing of blood TCR repertoires from a handful of healthy adults. To increase sequencing depth and limit assay-specific biases, TCR repertoire library preparation and sequencing were carried out by different laboratories using diverse techniques. Between about 0.9 and 9 billion PBMCs per donor were obtained by leukapheresis.

Beyond this particular receptor, the publication reports: The small number of donors limited the genetic and exposure-history diversity represented. Pairwise subsampling led to the expectation that sequencing depth would affect the degree of clonotype sharing among donors. Compared with non-shared clonotypes, clonotypes shared by all four sorted-subset donors had higher generation probabilities. Larger estimated clonotype richness was generally found for naive subsets than for memory subsets. Sharing across several donors was observed for roughly 5% of naive CD4, around 3.5% of naive CD8, about 2.5% of memory CD4, and around 0.4% of memory CD8 clonotypes. Incomplete sequencing was indicated by rarefaction of sorted-subset datasets, despite the large sequencing depth. Sampling was restricted to blood, and TCR repertoires in tissues likely differ from the TCR repertoires found in blood.

As concerns this clone: Its antigen remains undetermined. The input lacks base qualities; no much larger clone sits a single base away.

Using the deep immunoSEQ assay, multiplex PCR amplified TCR CDR3 regions from genomic DNA. Extracted genomic DNA from each cell subset was distributed evenly across all wells of several immunoSEQ 96-well plates, and each plate was treated as a replicate. Each replicate PCR for sorted subsets received around 200 ng genomic DNA, equal to tens of thousands of T cell genomes. The purified libraries were quantified using a Qubit 3.0 fluorometer, sized with a Bioanalyzer 2100, and then quantified again using the KAPA Library Quantification kit. Every immunoSEQ 96-well plate was sequenced on a dedicated single-read 150-cycle Illumina NextSeq 550 flow cell. Turning to the authors' computational methods: The immunoSEQ output contained only junctional sequences without quality scores, so filtering could not match that applied to full-length reads. Sequences were annotated with PyIR, a Python wrapper for IgBLAST v1.9, and V/J genes and CDR3 were assigned using IMGT germline references. Reads with weak V/J assignments (E-value above 1e-6), missing CDR3, stop codons, out-of-frame junctions, or ambiguous translated residues were removed. V3J clonotypes were defined as sequences sharing the same inferred V gene, J gene, and CDR3 amino acid sequence. To compute the percentage overlap between repertoires, the number of shared unique clonotypes was divided by the size of the smaller repertoire. Three approaches were used to assess repertoire richness: RTK rarefaction, the Chao1 estimator, and Recon v2.1 estimates of unobserved clonotypes. Generation probabilities for all TCRbeta clonotypes obtained by the gDNA method from a few donors were computed using OLGA. In its TCRdb copy, this immuneACCESS table keeps in-frame sequences only and misses some clones. Where compared with another copy, unresolved V genes explain less than half of these, and the others have no known cause. Clone size and the V and J calls come from that table; the DNA yielded D and trimming. Counted in this sample were around 1.4 million clones; approximately 98.5% of them appeared once. The ten most abundant clones make up over 0.3% of the sample.

The germline V and J ends show losses of 8 bases and 5 bases respectively, and no gene match explains 15 bases of the junction. As encoded in the germline V gene (reference sequence), CDR1 is MNHEY while CDR2 is SMNVEV. Inclusive of the bounding cysteine and phenylalanine, the CDR3 is 16 residues long. Left in the record is the CDR3 DNA by itself, 48 bases read in frame from the first base. The donors were healthy, HIV-negative adults with no recently reported acute infections or vaccinations. All donors were Caucasian adults living in Nashville, Tennessee, USA. Magnetic negative selection was used to enrich CD4+ T cells, after which naive cells were positively selected on CD45RA and the negative fraction became the memory subset. Blood was collected by leukapheresis, and PBMCs were isolated by Ficoll-Histopaque density gradient centrifugation and then cryopreserved in liquid nitrogen vapor phase. Analytical flow cytometry was used to check the purity and quantity of each magnetically sorted T cell population. Genomic DNA was isolated from each sorted fraction and quantified by UV absorbance on a Nanodrop 2000c.

The clonotype comes from a man aged 25-45 years in good health. The chain is assembled from TRBV27 and TRBJ2-7, with TRBD2 identical over 10 junction bases. What was sequenced was naive CD4+ T cells sorted from blood. The sample's cell subset or site label, decoded: CD45RA+ positively selected. In nucleotide form, the sequence is TGTGCCAGCCATCGAACTAGCGGGATACTTAGGAACGAGCAGTACTTC. Translated, this is CASHRTSGILRNEQYF.